The present T cell receptor beta chain was sequenced within a study of immune evolution from preneoplasia to lung adenocarcinoma. The V gene end was trimmed by 5 bases and the J gene end by 5 bases; junction bases not matched to a gene: 5. CDR3 length: 17 amino acids. Per germline, CDR1 LNHDA and CDR2 SQIVND (reference sequence). Clones were read by immunoSEQ multiplex PCR, and TCRdb kept only the in-frame ones, dropping some. This sample has 5,000 to 8,000 clones, with about three quarters found just once. The receptor comes from a person aged 55-80 years with lung adenocarcinoma. The sequenced sample consisted of FFPE minimally invasive lung adenocarcinoma tissue. The gene calls are TRBV19 and TRBJ2-2; the match to TRBD2 covers 16 bases. Here the CDR3 DNA reads TGTGCCAGTAGTGGGGGACTAGCGGGAGGGACAACCGGGGAGCTGTTTTTT. Amino acids: CASSGGLAGGTTGELFF.